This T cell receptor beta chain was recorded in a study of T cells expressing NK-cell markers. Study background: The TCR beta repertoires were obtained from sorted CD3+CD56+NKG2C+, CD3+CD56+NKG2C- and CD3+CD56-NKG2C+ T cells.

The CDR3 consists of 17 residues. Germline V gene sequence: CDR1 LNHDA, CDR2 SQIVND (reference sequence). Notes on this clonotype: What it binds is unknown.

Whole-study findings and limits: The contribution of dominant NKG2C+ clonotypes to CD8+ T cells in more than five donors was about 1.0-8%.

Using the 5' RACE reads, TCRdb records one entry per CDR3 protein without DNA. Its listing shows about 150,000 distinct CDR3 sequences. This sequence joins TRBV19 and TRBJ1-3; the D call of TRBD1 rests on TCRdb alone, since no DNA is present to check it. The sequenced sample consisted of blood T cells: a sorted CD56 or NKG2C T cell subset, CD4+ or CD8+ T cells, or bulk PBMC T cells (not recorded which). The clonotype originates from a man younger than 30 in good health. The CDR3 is CASSSLIPDNSGNTIYF.